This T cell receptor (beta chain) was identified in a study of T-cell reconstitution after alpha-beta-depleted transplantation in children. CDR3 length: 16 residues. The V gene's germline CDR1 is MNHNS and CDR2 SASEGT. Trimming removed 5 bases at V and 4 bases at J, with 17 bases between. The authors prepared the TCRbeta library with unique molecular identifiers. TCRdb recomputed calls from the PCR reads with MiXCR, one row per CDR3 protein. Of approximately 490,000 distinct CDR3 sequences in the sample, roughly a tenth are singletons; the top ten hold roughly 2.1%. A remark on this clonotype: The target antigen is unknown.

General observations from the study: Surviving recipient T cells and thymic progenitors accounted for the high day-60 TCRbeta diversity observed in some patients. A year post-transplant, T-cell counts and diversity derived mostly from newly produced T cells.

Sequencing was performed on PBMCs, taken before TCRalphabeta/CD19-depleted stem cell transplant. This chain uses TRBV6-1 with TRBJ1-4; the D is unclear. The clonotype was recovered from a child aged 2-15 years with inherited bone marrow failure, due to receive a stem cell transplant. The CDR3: CASSLRHAAGNEKLFF. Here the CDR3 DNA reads TGTGCCAGCAGTCTAAGACATGCTGCAGGTAATGAAAAACTGTTTTTT.